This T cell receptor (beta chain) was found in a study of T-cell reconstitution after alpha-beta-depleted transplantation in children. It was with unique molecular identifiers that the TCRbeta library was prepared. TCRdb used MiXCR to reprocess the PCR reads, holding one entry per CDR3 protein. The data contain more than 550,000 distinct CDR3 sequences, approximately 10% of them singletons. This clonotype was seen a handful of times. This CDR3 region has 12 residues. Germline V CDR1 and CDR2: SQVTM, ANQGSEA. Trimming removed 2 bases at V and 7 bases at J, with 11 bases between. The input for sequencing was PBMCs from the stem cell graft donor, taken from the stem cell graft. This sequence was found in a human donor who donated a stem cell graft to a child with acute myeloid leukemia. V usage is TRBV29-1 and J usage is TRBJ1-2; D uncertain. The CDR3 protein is CSVEWALGGYTF. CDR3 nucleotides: TGCAGCGTTGAATGGGCCCTCGGTGGCTACACCTTC.